This entry describes one TCR beta chain. This may arise from a read error, as a much more abundant clone is one base away. The sample originates from a study of T-cell reconstitution after alpha-beta-depleted transplantation in children. Germline CDR1 DFQATT, CDR2 SNEGSKA (reference sequence). The CDR3 contains 15 residues. Unique molecular identifiers were built into the TCRbeta library. TCRdb re-called the PCR reads through MiXCR, storing one row per CDR3 protein. The sample carries about 260,000 distinct CDR3 sequences, 9.5% to 13% recorded once. This chain uses TRBV20-1 with TRBJ1-5; D not resolved. This specimen consisted of peripheral blood, obtained 180 days after TCRalphabeta/CD19-depleted stem cell transplant. The clonotype comes from a male patient under 10 years old who had a stem cell transplant for chronic granulomatous disease, so the T cells may come from the graft donor. This CDR3 reads CCARDPRGYNQPQHF. CDR3 nucleotide sequence: TGCTGTGCTAGAGATCCCCGGGGATACAATCAGCCCCAGCATTTT.